Listed below are T cell receptor beta chains from one sample, sequenced in a study of T cells in Graves' hyperthyroidism and ophthalmopathy. TCRdb re-derived calls from the multiplex PCR reads in MiXCR, one entry per CDR3 protein. There are approximately 360,000 distinct CDR3 sequences in the sample; more than 15% occur only once, and about a quarter lies in the top ten. What was sequenced was blood. These receptors were obtained from a woman in her late teens or twenties with Graves' hyperthyroidism that later progressed to Graves' ophthalmopathy. Each CDR3 is given with its conserved first and last residue. Fields, in order: D gene, clone size, V gene, J gene, CDR3 protein, CDR3 DNA. The D gene is left open where the match is weak. Not every row has a clone size; where given, it reads once, few, many or a size class.

D: TRBD2; size: .; V: TRBV9; J: TRBJ2-3; CDR3: CASSRGTRGTDTQYF; DNA: TGTGCCAGCAGCAGGGGGACTAGGGGGACAGATACGCAGTATTTT
D: .; size: many; V: TRBV20-1; J: TRBJ2-7; CDR3: CSALGRGDEQYF; DNA: TGCAGTGCTTTAGGGAGAGGAGACGAGCAGTACTTC
D: .; size: few; V: TRBV27; J: TRBJ2-1; CDR3: CASSLSGRWGNEQFF; DNA: TGTGCCAGCAGTTTATCGGGGCGGTGGGGGAATGAGCAGTTCTTC
D: .; size: many; V: TRBV16; J: TRBJ2-3; CDR3: CASSQSPRVRTDTQYF; DNA: TGTGCCAGCAGCCAATCTCCCAGGGTGAGGACAGATACGCAGTATTTT
D: .; size: many; V: TRBV11-2; J: TRBJ2-5; CDR3: CASRLYRNQETQYF; DNA: TGTGCCAGCAGACTATACAGGAACCAAGAGACCCAGTACTTC
D: TRBD1; size: many; V: TRBV28; J: TRBJ1-2; CDR3: CASLGQAYGYTF; DNA: TGTGCCAGCTTAGGACAGGCCTATGGCTACACCTTC
D: TRBD2; size: few; V: TRBV4-1; J: TRBJ2-1; CDR3: CASSQSNPSGRAYNEQFF; DNA: TGCGCCAGCAGCCAATCAAACCCTAGCGGGAGGGCCTACAATGAGCAGTTCTTC
D: TRBD1; size: many; V: TRBV29-1; J: TRBJ2-1; CDR3: CSVNYRGLTNEQFF; DNA: TGCAGCGTTAACTACAGGGGGTTAACAAATGAGCAGTTCTTC
D: .; size: many; V: TRBV27; J: TRBJ2-7; CDR3: CASSLNGGNYEQYF; DNA: TGTGCCAGCAGTTTAAACGGGGGCAACTACGAGCAGTACTTC
D: .; size: .; V: TRBV3-1; J: TRBJ2-7; CDR3: CASSQGVHPTYEQYF; DNA: TGTGCCAGCAGCCAAGGTGTGCACCCAACCTACGAGCAGTACTTC
D: TRBD1; size: .; V: TRBV29-1; J: TRBJ2-2; CDR3: CSARDRAAGELFF; DNA: TGCAGCGCCCGGGACAGGGCAGCCGGGGAGCTGTTTTTT
D: .; size: .; V: TRBV20-1; J: TRBJ2-3; CDR3: CSATGTISPDTQYF; DNA: TGCAGTGCTACAGGAACTATCAGCCCAGATACGCAGTATTTT
D: .; size: many; V: TRBV13; J: TRBJ1-5; CDR3: CASSLGHRSNQPQHF; DNA: TGTGCCAGCAGCTTAGGGCACCGTAGCAATCAGCCCCAGCATTTT
D: TRBD1; size: few; V: TRBV27; J: TRBJ2-7; CDR3: CASSLGGQGRGYEQYF; DNA: TGTGCCAGCAGTTTAGGGGGACAGGGAAGGGGATACGAGCAGTACTTC
D: .; size: many; V: TRBV2; J: TRBJ1-2; CDR3: CASSEYGRANYGYTF; DNA: TGTGCCAGCAGTGAATACGGCAGGGCGAACTATGGCTACACCTTC
D: TRBD1; size: many; V: TRBV29-1; J: TRBJ2-5; CDR3: CSVGGDRVETQYF; DNA: TGCAGCGTTGGAGGCGACAGGGTGGAGACCCAGTACTTC
D: .; size: many; V: TRBV28; J: TRBJ2-3; CDR3: CASSPEGGETDTQYF; DNA: TGTGCCAGCAGTCCCGAGGGCGGGGAGACAGATACGCAGTATTTT
D: TRBD1; size: many; V: TRBV27; J: TRBJ1-2; CDR3: CASIGLTGRYTF; DNA: TGTGCCAGCATCGGATTGACAGGGCGCTACACCTTC